These T cell receptor beta chains were read from a single sample in a study of blood T cell repertoires in COVID-19. Profiled with immunoSEQ multiplex PCR; TCRdb holds only in-frame clones, not every one. Of roughly 88,000 clones in the sample, 70% to 90% are singletons; the top ten hold about 16%. Sequenced: peripheral blood. The receptors derive from a woman of 80 years or more with acute or convalescent COVID-19. Both conserved end residues are part of each CDR3. The D gene is left open where the match is weak. Size values are once, few and many counts, or a class for expanded clones, and some rows have none.

>TRBV28|TRBJ2-5|.|TRBD2
CASTTGLAGGYRETQYF
TGTGCCAGCACCACGGGACTAGCGGGGGGATATCGAGAGACCCAGTACTTC
>TRBV6-5|TRBJ1-1|.|TRBD1
CASRALDRANTEAFF
TGTGCCAGCAGAGCTTTAGACAGGGCGAACACTGAAGCTTTCTTT
>TRBV7-6|TRBJ2-1|.|TRBD2
CASSLVASGGYNEQFF
TGTGCCAGCAGCTTAGTGGCTAGCGGGGGCTACAATGAGCAGTTCTTC
>TRBV5-6|TRBJ1-2|.|.
CASSLRNYGYTF
TGTGCCAGCAGCCTACGTAACTATGGCTACACCTTC
>TRBV29-1|TRBJ1-2|.|.
CSVEDRRVPRDGYTF
TGCAGCGTTGAAGATCGGCGGGTACCTCGGGATGGCTACACCTTC
>TRBV3-1/TRBV3-2|TRBJ1-1|.|TRBD1
CASSTRQGAAYKAFF
TGTGCCAGCAGCACTCGACAGGGGGCGGCCTATAAAGCTTTCTTT
>TRBV18|TRBJ1-1|.|TRBD1
CASINLRDRETEAFF
TGTGCCAGCATCAACCTCCGAGACAGGGAGACTGAAGCTTTCTTT
>TRBV6-6|TRBJ2-1|.|TRBD2
CASSTSGSYNEQFF
TGTGCCAGCAGTACTAGCGGATCCTACAATGAGCAGTTCTTC
>TRBV30|TRBJ2-7|.|TRBD1
CAWTNRDRGPAEQYF
TGTGCCTGGACCAACCGGGACAGGGGGCCGGCCGAGCAGTACTTC
>TRBV7-3|TRBJ2-2|few|TRBD1
CASSLFVGQGSGELFF
TGTGCCAGCAGCTTATTCGTTGGACAGGGGTCCGGGGAGCTGTTTTTT
>TRBV5-4|TRBJ2-2|.|TRBD2
CASSFRVGTSLQTGELFF
TGTGCCAGCAGCTTTAGGGTGGGGACTAGCCTACAAACCGGGGAGCTGTTTTTT
>TRBV10-3|TRBJ1-2|.|.
CAISRTQGSDYGYTF
TGTGCCATCAGTAGGACCCAGGGATCCGACTATGGCTACACCTTC
>TRBV28|TRBJ1-3|.|.
CASRTQGYSGNTIYF
TGTGCCAGCAGGACTCAGGGGTATTCTGGAAACACCATATATTTT
>TRBV12-3/TRBV12-4|TRBJ1-2|.|.
CASSLQGNYGYTF
TGTGCCAGCAGTTTACAGGGTAACTATGGCTACACCTTC
>TRBV14|TRBJ2-7|.|TRBD2
CASSQVGGTTYEQYF
TGTGCCAGCAGCCAAGTCGGGGGGACCACCTACGAGCAGTACTTC
>TRBV5-5|TRBJ2-2|.|.
CASSLSGGGTGELFF
TGTGCCAGCAGCTTGTCTGGGGGCGGCACCGGGGAGCTGTTTTTT
>TRBV10-2|TRBJ1-5|.|.
CASRLRDNNQPQHF
TGCGCCAGCAGACTCCGGGACAACAATCAGCCCCAGCATTTT
>TRBV30|TRBJ1-6|.|.
CAWSDVLTKRGHSYSPLHF
TGTGCCTGGAGTGATGTACTTACAAAGCGGGGTCACTCCTATTCACCCCTCCACTTT
>TRBV9|TRBJ2-5|.|TRBD2
CASSLGLAGGRVETQYF
TGTGCCAGCAGCCTGGGACTAGCGGGGGGTCGGGTTGAGACCCAGTACTTC
>TRBV5-1|TRBJ2-1|once|.
CASSSGLPSYNEQFF
TGCGCCAGCAGCTCGGGACTCCCCTCCTACAATGAGCAGTTCTTC
>TRBV2|TRBJ2-7|.|.
CASGPTYEQYF
TGTGCCAGCGGGCCCACGTACGAGCAGTACTTC
>TRBV7-2|TRBJ2-7|.|TRBD1
CASSLIQGASHEQYF
TGTGCCAGCAGCTTAATCCAGGGGGCATCCCACGAGCAGTACTTC
>TRBV5-1|TRBJ1-3|once|.
CASSMTRSGGNTIYF
TGCGCCAGCAGCATGACACGGAGCGGAGGAAACACCATATATTTT
>TRBV24-1|TRBJ2-2|.|TRBD1
CATSDLGGTGLAGELFF
TGTGCCACCAGTGATTTGGGCGGGACAGGTTTGGCCGGGGAGCTGTTTTTT
>TRBV6-4|TRBJ1-1|.|.
CASSEQGNTEAFF
TGTGCCAGCAGTGAACAGGGGAACACTGAAGCTTTCTTT
>TRBV5-6|TRBJ1-4|.|.
CASSLIGGAEKLFF
TGTGCCAGCAGCTTGATCGGGGGGGCAGAAAAACTGTTTTTT
>TRBV10-3|TRBJ1-3|.|.
CAISGGEAGNTIYF
TGTGCCATCAGTGGGGGGGAGGCTGGAAACACCATATATTTT
>TRBV13|TRBJ2-7|once|TRBD1
CASSLGRSRGYEQYF
TGTGCCAGCAGCTTGGGACGGTCCAGGGGGTACGAGCAGTACTTC
>TRBV6-2/TRBV6-3|TRBJ1-5|.|.
CASSYTVRVNQPQHF
TGTGCCAGCAGTTACACGGTCAGGGTCAATCAGCCCCAGCATTTT
>TRBV11-1|TRBJ2-7|few|TRBD1
CASSLGYRGRAYEQYF
TGTGCCAGCAGCTTAGGCTACAGGGGGCGCGCCTACGAGCAGTACTTC
>TRBV27|TRBJ1-5|few|.
CASSSQTNFWSNQPQHF
TGTGCCAGCAGTTCTCAGACTAACTTCTGGAGCAATCAGCCCCAGCATTTT
>TRBV7-9|TRBJ1-1|.|.
CASSAQDTPNTEAFF
TGTGCCAGCAGCGCACAGGACACTCCGAACACTGAAGCTTTCTTT
>TRBV7-9|TRBJ1-2|.|TRBD1
CASSFGDREIGYTF
TGTGCCAGCAGCTTCGGAGACAGGGAAATTGGCTACACCTTC
>TRBV2|TRBJ1-5|.|.
CATCPGGSNQPQHF
TGTGCCACCTGCCCCGGGGGAAGCAATCAGCCCCAGCATTTT
>TRBV5-8|TRBJ2-7|medium-sized|TRBD1
CASSGTGTYEQYF
TGTGCCAGCAGCGGGACAGGGACCTACGAGCAGTACTTC
>TRBV5-1|TRBJ1-1|once|TRBD1
CASSLNQGGAFF
TGCGCCAGCAGCTTGAACCAGGGGGGAGCTTTCTTT
>TRBV6-6|TRBJ1-2|.|.
CASSYGSGNGYTF
TGTGCCAGCAGTTACGGCTCAGGGAATGGCTACACCTTC
>TRBV7-2|TRBJ2-1|many|TRBD2
CASSSRGSGGSSYNEQFF
TGTGCCAGCAGCTCTCGGGGTAGCGGGGGTAGCTCCTACAATGAGCAGTTCTTC
>TRBV6-1|TRBJ2-7|.|TRBD1
CASSETGKQPYEQYF
TGTGCCAGCAGTGAGACAGGGAAACAGCCCTACGAGCAGTACTTC
>TRBV7-9|TRBJ1-6|.|.
CASSLGAGNSPLHF
TGTGCCAGCAGCTTGGGGGCAGGGAATTCACCCCTCCACTTT
>TRBV5-5|TRBJ2-1|.|TRBD1
CASSFGQVSYNEQFF
TGTGCCAGCAGCTTCGGACAGGTTTCTTACAATGAGCAGTTCTTC
>TRBV3-1/TRBV3-2|TRBJ1-5|.|.
CASSQSGRFQPQHF
TGTGCCAGCAGCCAATCTGGCAGGTTTCAGCCCCAGCATTTT
>TRBV4-1|TRBJ2-5|.|.
CASSRPTPPKTQYF
TGCGCCAGCAGTCGCCCGACACCGCCGAAGACCCAGTACTTC
>TRBV19|TRBJ1-5|medium-sized|TRBD1
CASTWTGRGWGQPQHF
TGTGCCAGTACTTGGACAGGGAGGGGTTGGGGTCAGCCCCAGCATTTT
>TRBV4-1|TRBJ2-1|.|.
CASSQMGPAGNEQFF
TGCGCCAGCAGCCAAATGGGGCCAGCCGGCAATGAGCAGTTCTTC
>TRBV7-9|TRBJ2-7|.|.
CASSFKGLEYEQYF
TGTGCCAGCAGCTTCAAAGGCCTAGAATACGAGCAGTACTTC
>TRBV14|TRBJ2-7|.|.
CASSAKQGSEQYF
TGTGCCAGCAGCGCTAAACAGGGTTCCGAGCAGTACTTC
>TRBV6-5|TRBJ1-2|.|TRBD1
CASSYSTGGNYGYTF
TGTGCCAGCAGTTACTCGACAGGGGGGAACTATGGCTACACCTTC
>TRBV20-1|TRBJ1-2|.|.
CSASSQGHYGYTF
TGCAGTGCTAGTTCGCAGGGCCACTATGGCTACACCTTC
>TRBV19|TRBJ2-5|many|TRBD1
CASSIFSGQGAETQYF
TGTGCCAGTAGTATTTTTTCGGGACAGGGCGCAGAGACCCAGTACTTC
>TRBV27|TRBJ2-3|.|TRBD2
CASSPPRGGSTSTDTQYF
TGTGCCAGCAGTCCACCCCGGGGGGGGTCTACTAGCACAGATACGCAGTATTTT
>TRBV6-1|TRBJ1-2|.|.
CASSEHGRQDYGYTF
TGTGCCAGCAGTGAACATGGGAGGCAAGACTATGGCTACACCTTC
>TRBV2|TRBJ2-4|.|.
CASSERGQGGLAKNIQYF
TGTGCCAGCAGTGAAAGGGGGCAGGGAGGTTTGGCCAAAAACATTCAGTACTTC
>TRBV6-5|TRBJ1-2|.|TRBD1
CASSRQGYGYTF
TGTGCCAGCAGTAGACAGGGCTATGGCTACACCTTC
>TRBV27|TRBJ1-6|.|.
CASSLEGRSPLHF
TGTGCCAGCAGTTTGGAAGGGAGGTCACCCCTCCACTTT
>TRBV5-4|TRBJ2-7|.|TRBD2
CASSPGLAGGYEQYF
TGTGCCAGCAGCCCCGGACTAGCGGGGGGGTACGAGCAGTACTTC
>TRBV7-2|TRBJ1-1|.|.
CASSPRSRGTEAFF
TGTGCCAGCAGCCCTCGGTCCAGAGGAACTGAAGCTTTCTTT